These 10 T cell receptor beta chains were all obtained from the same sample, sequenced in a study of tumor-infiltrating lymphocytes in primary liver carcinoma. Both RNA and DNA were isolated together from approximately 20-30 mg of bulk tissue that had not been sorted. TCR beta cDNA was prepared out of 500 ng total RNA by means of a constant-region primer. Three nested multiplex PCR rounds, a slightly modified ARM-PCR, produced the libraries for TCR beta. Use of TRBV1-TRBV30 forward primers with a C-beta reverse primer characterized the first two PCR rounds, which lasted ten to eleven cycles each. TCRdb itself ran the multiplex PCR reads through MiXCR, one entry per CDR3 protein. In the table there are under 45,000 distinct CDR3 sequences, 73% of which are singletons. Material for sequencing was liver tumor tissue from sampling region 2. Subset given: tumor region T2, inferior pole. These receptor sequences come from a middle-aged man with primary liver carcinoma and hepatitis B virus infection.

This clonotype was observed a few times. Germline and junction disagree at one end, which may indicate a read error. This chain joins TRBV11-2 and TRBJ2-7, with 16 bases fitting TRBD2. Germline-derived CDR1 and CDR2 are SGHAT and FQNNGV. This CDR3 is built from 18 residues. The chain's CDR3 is CASSSEGTSGRASYVQYF. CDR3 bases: TGTGCCAGTAGCTCTGAAGGGACTAGCGGGAGGGCTTCCTACGTGCAGTACTTC.

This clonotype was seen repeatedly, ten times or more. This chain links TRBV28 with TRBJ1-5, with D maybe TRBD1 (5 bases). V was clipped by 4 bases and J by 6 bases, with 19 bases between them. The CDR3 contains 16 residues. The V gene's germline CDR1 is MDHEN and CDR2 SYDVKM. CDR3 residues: CASSSSGRGGGQPQHF. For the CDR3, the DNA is TGTGCCAGCAGTTCCTCCGGTCGGGGCGGTGGTCAGCCCCAGCATTTT.

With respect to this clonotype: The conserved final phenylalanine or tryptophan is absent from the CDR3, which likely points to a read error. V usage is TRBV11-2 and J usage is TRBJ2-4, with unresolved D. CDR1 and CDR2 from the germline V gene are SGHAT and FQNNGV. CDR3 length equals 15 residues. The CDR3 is CTSTTSVVAKNIQYV. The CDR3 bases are TGTACCAGCACCACTTCGGTGGTAGCCAAAAACATTCAGTACGTC.

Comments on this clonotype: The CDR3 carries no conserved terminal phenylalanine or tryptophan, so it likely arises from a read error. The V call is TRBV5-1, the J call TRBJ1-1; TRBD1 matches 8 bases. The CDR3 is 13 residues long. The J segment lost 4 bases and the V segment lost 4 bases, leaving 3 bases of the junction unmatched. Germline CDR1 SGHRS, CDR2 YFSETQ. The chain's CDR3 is CASSIGQGTEAFL. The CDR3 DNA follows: TGCGCCAGCAGCATCGGACAGGGCACTGAAGCTTTCCTT.

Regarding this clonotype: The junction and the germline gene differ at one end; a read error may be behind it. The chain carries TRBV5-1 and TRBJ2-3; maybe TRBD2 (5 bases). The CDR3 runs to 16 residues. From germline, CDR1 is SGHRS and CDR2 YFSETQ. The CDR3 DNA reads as TGCGCCAGCATCGTGAACGGCCGTGCTAGCACAGATACACAGTATTTT. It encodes CASIVNGRASTDTQYF.

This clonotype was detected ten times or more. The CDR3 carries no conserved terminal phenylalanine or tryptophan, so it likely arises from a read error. CDR3 residues: CASRGETQYL. As DNA, the CDR3 is TGTGCCAGCCGAGGAGAGACCCAGTACCTC. This chain connects TRBV28 to TRBJ2-5; unclear D gene. This CDR3 region has 10 residues. Trimming cost V 8 bases and J 4 bases, with 5 bases left between them. The germline CDR1 and CDR2 sequences are MDHEN and SYDVKM.

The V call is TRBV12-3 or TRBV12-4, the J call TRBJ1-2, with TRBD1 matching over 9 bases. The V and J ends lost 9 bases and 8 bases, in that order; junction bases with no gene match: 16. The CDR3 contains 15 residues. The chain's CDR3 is CARRSGQGIGYGYTF. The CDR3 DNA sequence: TGTGCCAGGAGATCCGGACAGGGGATTGGCTACGGCTACACCTTC.

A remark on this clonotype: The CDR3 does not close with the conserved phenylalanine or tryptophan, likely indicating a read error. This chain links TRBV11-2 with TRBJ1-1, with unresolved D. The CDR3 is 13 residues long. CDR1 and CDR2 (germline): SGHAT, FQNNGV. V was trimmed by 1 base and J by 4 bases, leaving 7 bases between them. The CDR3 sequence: CASSLGLGTEAFS. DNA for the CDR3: TGTGCCAGCAGCTTAGGCCTGGGCACTGAAGCTTTCTCT.

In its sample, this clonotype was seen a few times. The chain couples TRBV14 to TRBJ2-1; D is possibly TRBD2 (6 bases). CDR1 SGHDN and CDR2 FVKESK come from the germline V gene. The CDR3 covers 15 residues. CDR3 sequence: CTSSAVGGSYNEQFF. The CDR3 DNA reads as TGTACTAGCAGCGCGGTAGGAGGAAGCTACAATGAGCAGTTCTTC.

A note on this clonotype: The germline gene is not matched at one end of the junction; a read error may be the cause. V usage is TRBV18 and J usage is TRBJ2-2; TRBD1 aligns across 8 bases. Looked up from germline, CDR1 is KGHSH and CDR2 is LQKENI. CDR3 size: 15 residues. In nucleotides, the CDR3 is TGTGCCAACTCAAAAGGACAGGGTCGGACCGGGGAGCTGTTTTTT. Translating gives CANSKGQGRTGELFF.